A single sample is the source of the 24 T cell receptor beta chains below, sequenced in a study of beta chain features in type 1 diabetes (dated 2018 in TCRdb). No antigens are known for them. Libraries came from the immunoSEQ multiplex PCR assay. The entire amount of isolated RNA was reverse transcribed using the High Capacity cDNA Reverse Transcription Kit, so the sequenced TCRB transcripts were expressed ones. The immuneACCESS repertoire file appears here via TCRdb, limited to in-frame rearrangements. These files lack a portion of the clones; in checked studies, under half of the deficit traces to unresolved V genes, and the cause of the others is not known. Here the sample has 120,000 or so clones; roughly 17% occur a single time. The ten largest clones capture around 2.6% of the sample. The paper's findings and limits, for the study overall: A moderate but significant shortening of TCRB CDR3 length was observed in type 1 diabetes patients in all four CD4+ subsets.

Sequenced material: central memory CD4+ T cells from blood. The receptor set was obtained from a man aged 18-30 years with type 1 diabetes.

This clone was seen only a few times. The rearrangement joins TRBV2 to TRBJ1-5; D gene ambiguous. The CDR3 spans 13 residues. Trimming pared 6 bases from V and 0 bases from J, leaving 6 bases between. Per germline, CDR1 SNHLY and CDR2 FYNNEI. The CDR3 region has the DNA TGTGCCAGCAGGGACTATAGCAATCAGCCCCAGCATTTT. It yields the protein CASRDYSNQPQHF.

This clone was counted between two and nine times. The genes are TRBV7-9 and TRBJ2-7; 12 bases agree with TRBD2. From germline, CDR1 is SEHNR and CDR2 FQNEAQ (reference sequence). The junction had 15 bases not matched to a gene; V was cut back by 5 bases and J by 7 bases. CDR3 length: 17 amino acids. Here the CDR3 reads CASSPFSSGRATKEQYF. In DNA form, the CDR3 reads TGTGCCAGCAGCCCTTTTTCTAGCGGGAGGGCCACCAAAGAGCAGTACTTC.

The CDR3 DNA sequence: TGCGCCAGCAGCCCCGGGACAAGGGGGGACAATGAGCAGTTCTTC. This translates into CASSPGTRGDNEQFF. The chain employs TRBV5-1 and TRBJ2-1; tentatively, D is TRBD1 or TRBD2 (6 bases each). V lost 4 bases to trimming and J lost 5 bases, with 16 bases between them. This CDR3 has 15 residues. The germline CDR1 and CDR2 sequences are SGHRS and YFSETQ.

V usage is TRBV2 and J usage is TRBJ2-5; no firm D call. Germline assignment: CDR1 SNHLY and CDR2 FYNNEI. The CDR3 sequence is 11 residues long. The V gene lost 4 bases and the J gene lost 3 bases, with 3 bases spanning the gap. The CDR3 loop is CASSGEETQYF. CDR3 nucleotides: TGTGCCAGCAGTGGTGAAGAGACCCAGTACTTC. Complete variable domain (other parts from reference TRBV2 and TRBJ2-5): EPEVTQTPSHQVTQMGQEVILRCVPISNHLYFYWYRQILGQKVEFLVSFYNNEISEKSEIFDDQFSVERPDGSNFTLKIRSTKLEDSAMYFCASSGEETQYFGPGTRLLVL.

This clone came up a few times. The DNA for the CDR3 is TGCGCCAGCAGCCAACAAGACAGGGACCTTTATGGCTACACCTTC. Its translation is CASSQQDRDLYGYTF. This chain connects TRBV4-3 to TRBJ1-2, with 7 bases matching TRBD1. After removal of 2 bases from V and 5 bases from J, the junction contained 8 bases not matched to a gene. Germline CDR1 LGHNA, CDR2 YSLEER. The length of the CDR3 is 15 residues.

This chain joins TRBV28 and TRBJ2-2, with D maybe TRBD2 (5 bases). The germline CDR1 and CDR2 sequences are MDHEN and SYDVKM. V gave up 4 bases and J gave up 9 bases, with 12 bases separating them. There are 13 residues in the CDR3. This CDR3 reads CASSSDSPRELFF. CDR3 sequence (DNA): TGTGCCAGCAGTTCGGACTCCCCAAGGGAGCTGTTTTTT.

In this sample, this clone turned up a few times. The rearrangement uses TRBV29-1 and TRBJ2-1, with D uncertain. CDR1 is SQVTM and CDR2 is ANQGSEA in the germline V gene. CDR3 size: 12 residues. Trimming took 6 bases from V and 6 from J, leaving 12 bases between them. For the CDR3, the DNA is TGCAGCGTAGTCATTCTAGGCAATGAGCAGTTCTTC. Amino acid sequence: CSVVILGNEQFF.

Written as DNA, the CDR3 is TGCAGCGTAAGGCAGGGAGATTTTTCAGCTTTCTTT. This encodes CSVRQGDFSAFF. The genes are TRBV29-1 and TRBJ1-1; D is perhaps TRBD1 (5 bases). Germline assignment: CDR1 SQVTM and CDR2 ANQGSEA. Trimming took 6 bases from V and 10 from J, leaving 18 bases between them. This CDR3 comprises 12 residues.

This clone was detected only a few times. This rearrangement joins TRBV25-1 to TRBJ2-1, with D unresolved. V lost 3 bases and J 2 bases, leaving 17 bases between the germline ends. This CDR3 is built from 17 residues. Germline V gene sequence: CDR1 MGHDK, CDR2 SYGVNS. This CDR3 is CASSERWGLAAYNEQFF. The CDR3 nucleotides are TGTGCCAGCAGTGAGCGGTGGGGTTTAGCCGCCTACAATGAGCAGTTCTTC.

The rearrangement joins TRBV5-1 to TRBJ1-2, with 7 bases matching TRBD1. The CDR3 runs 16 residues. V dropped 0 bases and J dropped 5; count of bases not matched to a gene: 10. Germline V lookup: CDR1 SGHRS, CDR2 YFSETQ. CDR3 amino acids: CASSLGQGNVQYGYTF. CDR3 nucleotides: TGCGCCAGCAGCTTGGGACAGGGAAATGTACAGTATGGCTACACCTTC.

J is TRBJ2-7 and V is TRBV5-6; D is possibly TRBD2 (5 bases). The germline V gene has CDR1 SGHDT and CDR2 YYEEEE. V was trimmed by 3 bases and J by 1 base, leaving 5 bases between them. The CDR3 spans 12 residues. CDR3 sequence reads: CASSSGSYEQYF. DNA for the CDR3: TGTGCCAGCAGCTCGGGGTCCTACGAGCAGTACTTC.

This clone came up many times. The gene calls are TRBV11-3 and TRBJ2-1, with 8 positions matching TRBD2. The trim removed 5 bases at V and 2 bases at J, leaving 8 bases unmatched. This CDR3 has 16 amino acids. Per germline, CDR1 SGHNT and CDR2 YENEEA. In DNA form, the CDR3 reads TGTGCCAGCAGCGGTGCCGGGACTAGTACCTACAATGAGCAGTTCTTC. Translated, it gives CASSGAGTSTYNEQFF.

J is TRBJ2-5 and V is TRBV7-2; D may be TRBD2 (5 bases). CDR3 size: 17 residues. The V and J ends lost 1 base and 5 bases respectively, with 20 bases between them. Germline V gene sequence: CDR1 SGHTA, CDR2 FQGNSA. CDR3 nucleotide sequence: TGTGCCAGCAGCTTAGGGGTTTCAGCGGACGTTCTTGAGACCCAGTACTTC. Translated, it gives CASSLGVSADVLETQYF.

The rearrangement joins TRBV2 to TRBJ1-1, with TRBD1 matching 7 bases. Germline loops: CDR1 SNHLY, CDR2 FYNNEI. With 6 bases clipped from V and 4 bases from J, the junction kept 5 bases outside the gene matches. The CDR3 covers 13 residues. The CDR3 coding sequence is TGTGCCAGCAGACGACAGGGAAGCACTGAAGCTTTCTTT. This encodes CASRRQGSTEAFF.

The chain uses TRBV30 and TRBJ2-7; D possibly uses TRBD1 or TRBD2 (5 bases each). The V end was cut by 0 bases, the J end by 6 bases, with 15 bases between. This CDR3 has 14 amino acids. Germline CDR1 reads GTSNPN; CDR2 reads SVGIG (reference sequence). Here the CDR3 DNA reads TGTGCCTGGAGTGTATGGGGGAAAGCTGGCGAGCAGTACTTC. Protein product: CAWSVWGKAGEQYF.

As DNA, the CDR3 is TGTGCCAGCAGTGAAGCAAGCGCGAACACTGAAGCTTTCTTT. Translation: CASSEASANTEAFF. The chain has TRBV6-1 and TRBJ1-1; D gene unclear. With 0 bases removed from V and 1 base from J, the gap between germline ends came to 6 bases. Germline V lookup: CDR1 MNHNS, CDR2 SASEGT. The CDR3 spans 14 residues.

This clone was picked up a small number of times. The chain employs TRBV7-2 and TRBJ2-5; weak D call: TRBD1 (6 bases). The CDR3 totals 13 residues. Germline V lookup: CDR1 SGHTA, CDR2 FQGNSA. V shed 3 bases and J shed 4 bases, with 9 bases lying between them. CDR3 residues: CASSFLGAETQYF. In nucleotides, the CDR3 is TGTGCCAGCAGCTTTTTGGGGGCAGAGACCCAGTACTTC. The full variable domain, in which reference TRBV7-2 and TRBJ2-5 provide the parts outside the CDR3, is GAGVSQSPSNKVTEKGKDVELRCDPISGHTALYWYRQSLGQGLEFLIYFQGNSAPDKSGLPSDRFSAERTGGSVSTLTIQRTQQEDSAVYLCASSFLGAETQYFGPGTRLLVL.

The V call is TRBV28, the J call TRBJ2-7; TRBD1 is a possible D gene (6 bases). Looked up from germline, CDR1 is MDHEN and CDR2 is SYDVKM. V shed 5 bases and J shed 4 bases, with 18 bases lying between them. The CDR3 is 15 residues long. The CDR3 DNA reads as TGTGCCAGCAGTCCTCTTGGACAGCCGGATTACGAGCAGTACTTC. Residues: CASSPLGQPDYEQYF.

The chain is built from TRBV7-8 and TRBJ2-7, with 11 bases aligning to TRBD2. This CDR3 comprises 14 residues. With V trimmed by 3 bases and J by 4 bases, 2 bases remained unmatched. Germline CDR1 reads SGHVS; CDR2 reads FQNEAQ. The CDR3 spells CASSFSGRDYEQYF. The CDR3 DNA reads TGTGCCAGCAGCTTTAGCGGGAGGGATTACGAGCAGTACTTC.

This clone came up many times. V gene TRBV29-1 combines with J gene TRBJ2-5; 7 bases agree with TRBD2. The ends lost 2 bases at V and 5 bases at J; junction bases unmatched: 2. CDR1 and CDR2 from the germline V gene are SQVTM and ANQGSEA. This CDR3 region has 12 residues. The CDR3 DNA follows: TGCAGCGTTGAAATTAGCGGGGAGACCCAGTACTTC. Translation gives CSVEISGETQYF.

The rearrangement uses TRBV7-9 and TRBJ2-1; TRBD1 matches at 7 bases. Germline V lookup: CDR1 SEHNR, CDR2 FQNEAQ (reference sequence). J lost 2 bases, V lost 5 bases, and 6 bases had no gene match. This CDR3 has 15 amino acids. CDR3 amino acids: CASSPKGTAYNEQFF. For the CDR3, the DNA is TGTGCCAGCAGCCCAAAGGGGACAGCCTACAATGAGCAGTTCTTC.

As DNA, the CDR3 is TGTGCCATCAGTGAGGCCCGAGGGCAGCTCGAAGCTTTCTTT. It codes for CAISEARGQLEAFF. The chain joins TRBV10-3 to TRBJ1-1; D unclear. The germline CDR1 and CDR2 sequences are ENHRY and SYGVKD. The CDR3 length is 14 residues. V was trimmed by 2 bases and J by 8 bases, leaving 15 bases between them.

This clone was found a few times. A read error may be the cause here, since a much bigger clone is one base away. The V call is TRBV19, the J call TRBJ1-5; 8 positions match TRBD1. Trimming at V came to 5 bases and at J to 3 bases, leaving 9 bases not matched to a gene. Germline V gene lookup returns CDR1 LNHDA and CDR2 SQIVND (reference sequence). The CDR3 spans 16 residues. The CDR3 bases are TGTGCCAGTAGTGACTCTCCAGGGGGCGTCAATCAGCCCCAGCATTTT. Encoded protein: CASSDSPGGVNQPQHF.

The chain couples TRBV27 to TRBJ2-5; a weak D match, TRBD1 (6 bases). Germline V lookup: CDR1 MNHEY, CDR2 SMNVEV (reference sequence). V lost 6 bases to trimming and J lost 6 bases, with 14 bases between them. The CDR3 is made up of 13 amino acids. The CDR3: CASRLNRAQTQYF. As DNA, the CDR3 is TGTGCCAGCAGACTTAACAGGGCGCAGACCCAGTACTTC.